The 25 T cell receptor beta chains given below trace back to one sample, sequenced in a study of cytomegalovirus exposure and HLA in healthy donors. Amplification used 60 Vbeta primers and 13 Jbeta primers. Clones were sequenced by immunoSEQ multiplex PCR, and TCRdb holds only the in-frame ones, with some missing. The table has under 150,000 clones, under 90% seen once. The sample taken for sequencing was PBMCs. The receptors stem from a woman between 18 and 29 years old in good health and CMV-seronegative.

The chain is built from TRBV27 and TRBJ2-2; 8 bases are shared with TRBD1. Looked up from germline, CDR1 is MNHEY and CDR2 is SMNVEV (reference sequence). Unmatched junction bases numbered 3, after V lost 6 bases and J lost 6 bases. The CDR3 is 13 residues long. CDR3 DNA: TGTGCCAGCAGGACAGGGGATGCCGGGGAGCTGTTTTTT. Amino acid sequence: CASRTGDAGELFF.

The V gene is TRBV12-5, the J gene TRBJ1-2, with no clear D. Germline V gene lookup returns CDR1 LGHNT and CDR2 FRNRAP. Deletions cut 2 bases from V and 5 bases from J, with 6 bases between. The CDR3 loop spans 12 amino acids. The CDR3 here is CASGLNGYGYTF. The CDR3 DNA follows: TGTGCTAGTGGTTTGAACGGTTATGGCTACACCTTC.

The rearrangement links TRBV6-1 to TRBJ1-3, with D possibly being TRBD1 (5 bases). Germline-derived CDR1 and CDR2 are MNHNS and SASEGT. The V and J ends lost 4 bases and 0 bases respectively, with 13 bases between them. This CDR3 has 16 residues. Here the CDR3 DNA reads TGTGCCAGCAGTGCGGAGGGGCAGATCTCTGGAAACACCATATATTTT. Its translation is CASSAEGQISGNTIYF.

The chain recombines TRBV4-3 with TRBJ1-5; D unclear. The V gene lost 1 base and the J gene lost 1 base, with 11 bases spanning the gap. CDR3 length equals 16 residues. Germline CDR1 and CDR2: LGHNA and YSLEER. CDR3 in amino acids: CASSQGGYGSNQPQHF. The CDR3 DNA sequence: TGCGCCAGCAGCCAAGGAGGGTATGGAAGCAATCAGCCCCAGCATTTT.

This chain connects TRBV28 to TRBJ1-5, with TRBD1 identical over 7 bases. CDR3 length: 13 residues. CDR1 and CDR2 from the germline V gene are MDHEN and SYDVKM. V shed 3 bases, J shed 5 bases, and the junction held 1 base outside the gene matches. CDR3 region: CASSLTGHQPQHF. Here the CDR3 DNA reads TGTGCCAGCAGTTTGACAGGGCATCAGCCCCAGCATTTT.

This sequence joins TRBV28 and TRBJ2-4; 7 nucleotides match TRBD2. Germline V CDR1 and CDR2: MDHEN, SYDVKM. V lost 4 bases to trimming and J lost 0 bases; unmatched junction nucleotides: 6. The CDR3 contains 16 residues. CDR3 loop: CASSSGGYLAKNIQYF. CDR3 coding DNA: TGTGCCAGCAGTTCCGGGGGGTACCTAGCCAAAAACATTCAGTACTTC.

The genes are TRBV19 and TRBJ2-7; D not certain. Germline V gene sequence: CDR1 LNHDA, CDR2 SQIVND (reference sequence). This CDR3 spans 13 amino acids. V was cut by 3 bases and J by 1 base, with 7 bases left in between. CDR3 residues: CASSIGKSYEQYF. The DNA of the CDR3 is TGTGCCAGTAGTATTGGCAAATCCTACGAGCAGTACTTC.

V and J are TRBV20-1 and TRBJ2-3; tentative D call: TRBD2 (6 bases). The CDR3 extends over 11 amino acids. Germline CDR1 DFQATT, CDR2 SNEGSKA (reference sequence). Trimming left V 5 bases short and J 5 bases short, with 8 bases between. Written as DNA, the CDR3 is TGCAGTGCTCAAGCGGGAGATACGCAGTATTTT. Its translation: CSAQAGDTQYF.

V gene TRBV6-5 combines with J gene TRBJ2-4; weak D call: TRBD1 (6 bases). Germline CDR1 and CDR2: MNHEY and SVGAGI. This CDR3 contains 11 residues. V was cut by 2 bases and J by 13 bases, with 9 bases left in between. The CDR3 protein is CASSYAGEQYF. The CDR3 DNA is TGTGCCAGCAGTTACGCAGGGGAGCAGTACTTC.

The CDR3, as DNA: TGTGCCAGCAGTGACCAGGGGACAGATACGCAGTATTTT. The encoded protein is CASSDQGTDTQYF. This chain joins TRBV6-4 and TRBJ2-3, with D possibly TRBD1 on 6 matching bases. The germline gives CDR1 MRHNA, CDR2 SNTAGT. This CDR3 spans 13 amino acids. V was trimmed by 2 bases and J by 3 bases, leaving 6 bases between them.

The CDR3 spells CASSFFDRDGETQYF. CDR3 DNA sequence: TGCGCCAGCAGCTTCTTCGACAGGGACGGAGAGACCCAGTACTTC. The V call is TRBV5-1, the J call TRBJ2-5, with 7 bases that match TRBD1. V dropped 2 bases and J dropped 4; count of bases not matched to a gene: 8. CDR1 is SGHRS, CDR2 YFSETQ, per germline. This CDR3 contains 15 residues.

The rearrangement uses TRBV15 and TRBJ2-3; 9 bases fit TRBD1. There are 15 residues in the CDR3. V lost 8 bases to trimming and J lost 7 bases; unmatched junction nucleotides: 13. Per the germline V gene, CDR1 is LNHNV and CDR2 is YYDKDF (reference sequence). The CDR3 nucleotides read TGTGCCACCTCGGCGGGACAGGGTGACCTAAATACGCAGTATTTT. It specifies CATSAGQGDLNTQYF.

Concerning this clone itself: The sample holds other DNA sequences that translate to the same CDR3. The chain has TRBV5-4 and TRBJ1-1; D gene ambiguous. V lost 5 bases to trimming and J lost 2 bases, with 4 bases between them. There are 11 residues in the CDR3. Germline values: CDR1 SGHNT, CDR2 YYREEE (reference sequence). The CDR3 reads CASSLNTEAFF. The CDR3 DNA follows: TGTGCCAGCAGTTTAAACACTGAAGCTTTCTTT.

This clone was seen more than once but under ten times. The V gene is TRBV21-1, the J gene TRBJ1-5; the table's D call, TRBD1, was not checked against the DNA. TRBV21-1 is termed a pseudogene. CDR3 length: 14 residues. The CDR3 reads CASSAYRANQPQHF. The CDR3 coding sequence is TGTGCCAGCAGCGCTTACAGGGCTAATCAGCCCCAGCATTTT.

This clone was seen a handful of times. The chain is built from TRBV27 and TRBJ1-5, with D maybe TRBD1 (5 bases). The CDR3 loop spans 17 amino acids. The V and J ends lost 3 bases and 0 bases respectively, with 15 bases between them. Germline V CDR1 and CDR2: MNHEY, SMNVEV (reference sequence). The CDR3 DNA sequence: TGTGCCAGCAGTTTGTGGGGGGTGTCGGATAGCAATCAGCCCCAGCATTTT. The encoded protein is CASSLWGVSDSNQPQHF.

The chain combines TRBV7-6 with TRBJ1-6; D gene unclear. Trimming shortened V by 0 bases and J by 8 bases, and 11 bases separated the two germline ends. Looked up from germline, CDR1 is SGHVS and CDR2 is FNYEAQ. CDR3 length equals 15 residues. CDR3 nucleotide sequence: TGTGCCAGCAGCTTAGCGCAGGTCACGGATTCACCCCTCCACTTT. As protein: CASSLAQVTDSPLHF.

This clone occurred a few times. The sample carries other DNA sequences with the same CDR3. This chain uses TRBV6-6 with TRBJ1-5, with D unclear. Germline CDR1 reads MNHNY; CDR2 reads SVGAGI (reference sequence). V gave up 2 bases and J gave up 7 bases, with 9 bases separating them. The CDR3 spans 13 residues. For the CDR3, the DNA is TGTGCCAGCAGTTACGGAGGGAACCAGCCCCAGCATTTT. Residues: CASSYGGNQPQHF.

This clone was counted once. This chain uses TRBV11-3 with TRBJ1-1; D remains unclear. The V and J ends lost 1 base and 0 bases respectively, with 12 bases between them. Germline V gene lookup returns CDR1 SGHNT and CDR2 YENEEA. The CDR3 has 16 amino acids. As DNA, the CDR3 is TGTGCCAGCAGCTTAGCTTCCAGGACTATGAACACTGAAGCTTTCTTT. Translating gives CASSLASRTMNTEAFF.

This chain uses TRBV7-2 with TRBJ1-1, with no clear D. Germline values: CDR1 SGHTA, CDR2 FQGNSA. V dropped 5 bases and J dropped 7 bases, with 20 bases sitting between them. The CDR3 has 15 residues. The DNA for the CDR3 is TGTGCCAGCAGCCAAGAGGTTTGGGTTTTGGGTGAAGCTTTCTTT. Translating it yields CASSQEVWVLGEAFF.

V gene TRBV6-5 combines with J gene TRBJ2-1; TRBD2 matches at 7 bases. Germline CDR1 MNHEY, CDR2 SVGAGI. CDR3 length: 14 amino acids. Trimming cost V 7 bases and J 8 bases; bases outside gene matches: 11. For the CDR3, the DNA is TGTGCCAGCACCAATCGGGGAGGGCTCCATGAGCAGTTCTTC. Translating gives CASTNRGGLHEQFF.

This chain connects TRBV5-6 to TRBJ1-2; 7 bases fit TRBD1. Trimming removed 4 bases from V and 4 bases from J; junction bases left unmatched: 7. CDR1 is SGHDT and CDR2 is YYEEEE in the germline V gene. This CDR3 has 14 residues. The CDR3 spells CASSLRDSFYGYTF. Here the CDR3 DNA reads TGTGCCAGCAGCCTTCGGGACAGTTTCTATGGCTACACCTTC.

This clone occurred once. The CDR3 sequence: CASSPGGQQETQYF. The CDR3 bases are TGTGCCAGCTCACCCGGTGGACAGCAAGAGACCCAGTACTTC. The chain links TRBV18 to TRBJ2-5; D is perhaps TRBD1 (6 bases). The germline V gene encodes CDR1 KGHSH and CDR2 LQKENI. Trimming pared 3 bases from V and 2 bases from J, leaving 10 bases between. This CDR3 comprises 14 residues.

This clone was observed a single time. The rearrangement uses TRBV7-6 and TRBJ1-2; D uncertain. CDR3 length: 13 residues. Germline V gene data show CDR1 as SGHVS and CDR2 as FNYEAQ. V lost 1 base and J lost 5, with 8 bases in between. The DNA of the CDR3 is TGTGCCAGCAGCTTAGGGACGGGATATGGCTACACCTTC. It codes for CASSLGTGYGYTF.

This clone was found a few times. The genes are TRBV27 and TRBJ2-2, with TRBD1 matching over 11 bases. This CDR3 is built from 18 residues. The junction had 14 bases not matched to a gene; V was cut back by 4 bases and J by 7 bases. Germline CDR1 reads MNHEY; CDR2 reads SMNVEV (reference sequence). The CDR3 reads CASSSPSIGQGAIGELFF. CDR3 bases: TGTGCCAGCAGTTCTCCCTCTATTGGACAGGGGGCAATCGGGGAGCTGTTTTTT.

This clone showed up just once. The chain combines TRBV5-6 with TRBJ2-1; possible D gene TRBD2, 6 bases. CDR3 length: 16 amino acids. Trimming removed 0 bases from V and 4 bases from J, with 14 bases in between. Germline loops: CDR1 SGHDT, CDR2 YYEEEE. The DNA for the CDR3 is TGTGCCAGCAGCTTGGTAGGAGGGAGTTTTTACAATGAGCAGTTCTTC. Protein: CASSLVGGSFYNEQFF.